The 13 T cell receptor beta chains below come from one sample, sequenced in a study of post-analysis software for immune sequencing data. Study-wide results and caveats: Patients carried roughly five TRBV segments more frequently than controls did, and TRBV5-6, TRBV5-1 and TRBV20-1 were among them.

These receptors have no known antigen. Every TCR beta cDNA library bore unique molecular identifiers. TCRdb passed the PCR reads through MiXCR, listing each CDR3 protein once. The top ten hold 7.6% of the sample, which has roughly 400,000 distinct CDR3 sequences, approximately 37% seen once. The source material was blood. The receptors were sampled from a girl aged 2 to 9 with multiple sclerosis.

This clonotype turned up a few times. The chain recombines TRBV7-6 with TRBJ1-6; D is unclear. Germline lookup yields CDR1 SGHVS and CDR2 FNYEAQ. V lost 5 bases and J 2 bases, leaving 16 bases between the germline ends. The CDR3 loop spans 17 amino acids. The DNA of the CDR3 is TGTGCCAGCAGCCTTAATGGGGTTGACGCCTATAATTCACCCCTCCACTTT. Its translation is CASSLNGVDAYNSPLHF.

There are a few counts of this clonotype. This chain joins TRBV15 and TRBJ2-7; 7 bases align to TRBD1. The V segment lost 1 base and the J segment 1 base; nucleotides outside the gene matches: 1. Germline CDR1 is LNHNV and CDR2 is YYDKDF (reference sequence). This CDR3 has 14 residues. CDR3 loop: CATSRGDRSYEQYF. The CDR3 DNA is TGTGCCACCAGCAGAGGGGACAGATCCTACGAGCAGTACTTC.

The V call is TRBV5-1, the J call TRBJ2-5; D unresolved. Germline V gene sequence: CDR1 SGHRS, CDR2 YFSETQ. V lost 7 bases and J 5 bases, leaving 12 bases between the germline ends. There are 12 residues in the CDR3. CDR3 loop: CASAPLEETQYF. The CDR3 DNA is TGCGCCAGCGCCCCCCTGGAGGAGACCCAGTACTTC. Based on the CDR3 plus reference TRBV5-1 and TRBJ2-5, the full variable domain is KAGVTQTPRYLIKTRGQQVTLSCSPISGHRSVSWYQQTPGQGLQFLFEYFSETQRNKGNFPGRFSGRQFSNSRSEMNVSTLELGDSALYLCASAPLEETQYFGPGTRLLVL.

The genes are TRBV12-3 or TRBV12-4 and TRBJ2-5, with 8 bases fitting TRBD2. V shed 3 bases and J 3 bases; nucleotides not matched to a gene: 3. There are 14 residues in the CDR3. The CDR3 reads CASSFSGVEETQYF. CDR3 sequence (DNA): TGTGCCAGCAGTTTTAGCGGGGTTGAAGAGACCCAGTACTTC.

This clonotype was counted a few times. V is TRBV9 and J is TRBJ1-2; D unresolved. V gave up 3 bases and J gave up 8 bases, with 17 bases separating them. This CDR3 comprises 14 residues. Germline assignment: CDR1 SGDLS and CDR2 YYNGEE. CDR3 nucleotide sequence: TGTGCCAGCAGCGCCACTATTATAGGCGGCGGCTACACCTTC. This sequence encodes CASSATIIGGGYTF. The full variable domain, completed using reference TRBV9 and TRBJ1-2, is DSGVTQTPKHLITATGQRVTLRCSPRSGDLSVYWYQQSLDQGLQFLIQYYNGEERAKGNILERFSAQQFPDLHSELNLSSLELGDSALYFCASSATIIGGGYTFGSGTRLTVV.

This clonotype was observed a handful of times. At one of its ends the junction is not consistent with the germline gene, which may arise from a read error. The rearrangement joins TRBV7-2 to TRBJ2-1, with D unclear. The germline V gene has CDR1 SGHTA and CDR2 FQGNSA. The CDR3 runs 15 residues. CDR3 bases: TGTGCCAGCAGCTTAGACTATTCTGCGCGCAATGAGCAGTTCTTT. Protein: CASSLDYSARNEQFF.

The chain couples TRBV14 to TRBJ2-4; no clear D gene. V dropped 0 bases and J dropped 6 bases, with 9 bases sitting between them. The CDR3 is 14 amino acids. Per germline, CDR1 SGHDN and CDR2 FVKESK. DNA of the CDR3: TGTGCCAGCAGCCAAGACCTCTCAAGAAACATTCAGTACTTC. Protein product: CASSQDLSRNIQYF. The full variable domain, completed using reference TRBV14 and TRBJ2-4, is EAGVTQFPSHSVIEKGQTVTLRCDPISGHDNLYWYRRVMGKEIKFLLHFVKESKQDESGMPNNRFLAERTGGTYSTLKVQPAELEDSGVYFCASSQDLSRNIQYFGAGTRLSVL.

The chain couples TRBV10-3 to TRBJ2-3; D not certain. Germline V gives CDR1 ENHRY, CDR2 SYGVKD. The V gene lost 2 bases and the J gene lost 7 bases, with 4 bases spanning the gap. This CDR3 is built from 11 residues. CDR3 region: CAISEANTQYF. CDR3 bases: TGTGCCATCAGTGAGGCGAATACGCAGTATTTT.

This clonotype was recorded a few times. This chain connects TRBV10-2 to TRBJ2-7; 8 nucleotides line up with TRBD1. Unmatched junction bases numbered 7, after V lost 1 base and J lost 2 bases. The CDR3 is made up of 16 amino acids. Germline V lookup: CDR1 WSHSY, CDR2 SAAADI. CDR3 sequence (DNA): TGCGCCAGCAGTGAGTTCGACAGGGGAGACACCTACGAGCAGTACTTC. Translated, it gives CASSEFDRGDTYEQYF.

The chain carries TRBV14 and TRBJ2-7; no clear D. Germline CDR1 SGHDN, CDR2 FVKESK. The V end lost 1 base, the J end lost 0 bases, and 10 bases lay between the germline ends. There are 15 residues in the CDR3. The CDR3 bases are TGTGCCAGCAGCCAAGGGCTCGGACGCTCCTACGAGCAGTACTTC. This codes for CASSQGLGRSYEQYF.

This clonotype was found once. CDR3 bases: TGTGCCAGCGCTGGGGGGTTGGGAGAGCAGTTCTTC. It codes for CASAGGLGEQFF. This sequence joins TRBV7-2 and TRBJ2-1, with a possible D match to TRBD2 (6 bases). Deletions cut 8 bases from V and 10 bases from J, with 15 bases between. Germline values: CDR1 SGHTA, CDR2 FQGNSA. The CDR3 spans 12 residues.

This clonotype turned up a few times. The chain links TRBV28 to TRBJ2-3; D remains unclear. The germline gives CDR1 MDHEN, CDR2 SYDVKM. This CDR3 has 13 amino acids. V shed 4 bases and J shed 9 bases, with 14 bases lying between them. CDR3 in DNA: TGTGCCAGCAGTTCCCTGCCCTCGGGCACGCAGTATTTT. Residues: CASSSLPSGTQYF.

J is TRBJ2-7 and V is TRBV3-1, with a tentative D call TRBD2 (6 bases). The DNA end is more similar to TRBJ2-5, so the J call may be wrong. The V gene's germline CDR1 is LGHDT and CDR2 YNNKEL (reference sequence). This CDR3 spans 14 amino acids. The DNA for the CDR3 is TGTGCCAGCAGCCAACTCGCGCGGGGTGAGACCCAGTACTTC. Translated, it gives CASSQLARGETQYF.